These 12 T cell receptor beta chains originate from one sample sequenced in a study of yellow fever vaccine responses in identical twins. TCRdb re-called the RT-PCR reads through MiXCR, storing one row per CDR3 protein. Here the sample spans fewer than 4,000 distinct CDR3 sequences, 70% to 90% being singletons. The sequences come from T cells from blood (PBMCs), unsorted or a sorted subset (not recorded which), collected before or after yellow fever vaccination (not recorded which). These receptors were collected from a woman younger than 35 who received the yellow fever vaccine.

This clonotype occurred a few times. This chain links TRBV30 with TRBJ1-2; 10 bases align to TRBD1. Germline V CDR1 and CDR2: GTSNPN, SVGIG (reference sequence). This CDR3 is built from 13 residues. The ends lost 2 bases at V and 8 bases at J; junction bases unmatched: 5. CDR3 nucleotide sequence: TGTGCCTGGAGTTTCGGGACAGGGGTAGGCTACACCTTC. This codes for CAWSFGTGVGYTF.

The V call is TRBV12-3 or TRBV12-4, the J call TRBJ1-3, with a weak D call TRBD1 (5 bases). With 3 bases removed from V and 2 bases from J, the gap between germline ends came to 11 bases. CDR3 size: 15 residues. CDR3 in amino acids: CASSLESRAGNTIYF. As DNA, the CDR3 is TGTGCCAGCAGTTTGGAGTCCAGGGCTGGAAACACCATATATTTT.

This chain connects TRBV12-3 or TRBV12-4 to TRBJ2-1; 9 bases fit TRBD2. Trimming at V came to 3 bases and at J to 3 bases, leaving 3 bases not matched to a gene. CDR3 length equals 15 residues. CDR3 coding DNA: TGTGCCAGCAGTTTCCTAGCGGGGAACTACAATGAGCAGTTCTTC. It specifies CASSFLAGNYNEQFF.

The V call is TRBV7-3, the J call TRBJ2-1; D gene ambiguous. The CDR3 has 16 residues. Germline V gene lookup returns CDR1 SGHTA and CDR2 FQGTGA. V gave up 4 bases and J gave up 4 bases, with 17 bases separating them. The CDR3 reads CASSSIVGPEYNEQFF. In nucleotides, the CDR3 is TGTGCCAGCAGCTCGATTGTCGGCCCTGAATACAATGAGCAGTTCTTC. Full variable domain (outside the CDR3, taken from reference TRBV7-3 and TRBJ2-1): GAGVSQTPSNKVTEKGKYVELRCDPISGHTALYWYRQSLGQGPEFLIYFQGTGAADDSGLPNDRFFAVRPEGSVSTLKIQRTERGDSAVYLCASSSIVGPEYNEQFFGPGTRLTVL.

In its sample, this clonotype was seen once. CDR3 region: CASSLVQSEAFF. The CDR3 DNA reads TGTGCCAGCAGCTTAGTACAGTCTGAAGCTTTCTTT. This sequence joins TRBV11-1 and TRBJ1-1, with no clear D. The CDR3 extends over 12 amino acids. CDR1 and CDR2 from the germline V gene are SGHAT and FQDESV (reference sequence). Between the trimmed V and J ends, which lost 1 base and 6 bases, there was a span of 6 bases.

The chain recombines TRBV19 with TRBJ2-1; D possibly corresponds to TRBD1 (6 bases). CDR3 length equals 14 residues. The germline V gene encodes CDR1 LNHDA and CDR2 SQIVND (reference sequence). V was pared by 5 bases and J by 15 bases, with 23 bases between. As DNA, the CDR3 is TGTGCCAGTAGTCAGGGGAGTGTCACCACGAGTCGGTTCTTC. Its protein is CASSQGSVTTSRFF.

In its sample, this clonotype was seen a few times. The chain links TRBV5-1 to TRBJ2-2; 11 positions agree with TRBD1. CDR1 and CDR2 (germline): SGHRS, YFSETQ. The V gene end was trimmed by 6 bases and the J gene end by 5 bases; junction bases not matched to a gene: 3. This CDR3 is built from 14 residues. The CDR3 DNA is TGCGCCAGCACCCGGGACAGGGGGACCGGGGAGCTGTTTTTT. Translated: CASTRDRGTGELFF.

This rearrangement joins TRBV9 to TRBJ1-6; D is ambiguous. With 4 bases removed from V and 7 bases from J, the gap between germline ends came to 15 bases. Per the germline V gene, CDR1 is SGDLS and CDR2 is YYNGEE. This CDR3 comprises 15 residues. CDR3 sequence (DNA): TGTGCCAGCAGCCCCCAAGACTCGGCGAATTCACCCCTCCACTTT. This translates into CASSPQDSANSPLHF. Full variable domain (remainder filled in from reference TRBV9 and TRBJ1-6): DSGVTQTPKHLITATGQRVTLRCSPRSGDLSVYWYQQSLDQGLQFLIQYYNGEERAKGNILERFSAQQFPDLHSELNLSSLELGDSALYFCASSPQDSANSPLHFGNGTRLTVT.

This chain links TRBV25-1 with TRBJ2-7; a possible D gene is TRBD2 (6 bases). The CDR3 covers 14 residues. The V end lost 4 bases, the J end lost 3 bases, and 13 bases lay between the germline ends. Germline V gene sequence: CDR1 MGHDK, CDR2 SYGVNS. As DNA, the CDR3 is TGTGCCAGCAGTGTACCCTCGGAGGGCTACGAGCAGTACTTC. Translation: CASSVPSEGYEQYF.

V is TRBV4-1 and J is TRBJ2-1; D not resolved. This CDR3 is 13 amino acids long. Trimming pared 3 bases from V and 3 bases from J, leaving 6 bases between. Germline CDR1 MGHRA, CDR2 YSYEKL. CDR3 sequence reads: CASSQVVYNEQFF. Written as DNA, the CDR3 is TGCGCCAGCAGCCAGGTAGTCTACAATGAGCAGTTCTTC.

The gene calls are TRBV7-2 and TRBJ1-5; a possible D gene is TRBD1 (6 bases). This CDR3 has 15 amino acids. The germline V gene has CDR1 SGHTA and CDR2 FQGNSA. The V end lost 5 bases, the J end lost 4 bases, and 15 bases lay between the germline ends. The CDR3, as DNA: TGTGCCAGCAGCGTTACGGGGGGCGGAAATCAGCCCCAGCATTTT. Translated, it gives CASSVTGGGNQPQHF.

The chain couples TRBV7-9 to TRBJ1-1; D gene uncertain. The germline gives CDR1 SEHNR, CDR2 FQNEAQ (reference sequence). V was trimmed by 6 bases and J by 5 bases, leaving 7 bases between them. The CDR3 is made up of 11 amino acids. The CDR3 sequence: CASRGNTEAFF. In DNA form, the CDR3 reads TGTGCCAGCAGGGGGAATACTGAAGCTTTCTTT.